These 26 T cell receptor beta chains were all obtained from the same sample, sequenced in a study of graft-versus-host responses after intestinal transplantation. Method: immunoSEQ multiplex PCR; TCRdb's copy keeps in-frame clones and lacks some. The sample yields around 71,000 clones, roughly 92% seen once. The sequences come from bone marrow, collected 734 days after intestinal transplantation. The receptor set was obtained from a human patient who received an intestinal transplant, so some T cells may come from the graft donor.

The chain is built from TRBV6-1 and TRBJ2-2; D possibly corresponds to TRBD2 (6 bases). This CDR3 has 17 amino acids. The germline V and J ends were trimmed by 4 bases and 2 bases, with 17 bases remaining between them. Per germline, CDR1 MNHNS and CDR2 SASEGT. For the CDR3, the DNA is TGTGCCAGCAGTGGCGCACTAGCTGCGATTAACACCGGGGAGCTGTTTTTT. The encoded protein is CASSGALAAINTGELFF.

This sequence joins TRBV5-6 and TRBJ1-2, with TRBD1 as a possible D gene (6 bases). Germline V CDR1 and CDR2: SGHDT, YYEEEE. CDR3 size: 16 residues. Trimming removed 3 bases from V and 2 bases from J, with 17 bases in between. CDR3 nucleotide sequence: TGTGCCAGCAGCTCGATCCTACTGACAGGCAACTATGGCTACACCTTC. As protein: CASSSILLTGNYGYTF. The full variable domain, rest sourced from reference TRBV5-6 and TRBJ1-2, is DAGVTQSPTHLIKTRGQQVTLRCSPKSGHDTVSWYQQALGQGPQFIFQYYEEEERQRGNFPDRFSGHQFPNYSSELNVNALLLGDSALYLCASSSILLTGNYGYTFGSGTRLTVV.

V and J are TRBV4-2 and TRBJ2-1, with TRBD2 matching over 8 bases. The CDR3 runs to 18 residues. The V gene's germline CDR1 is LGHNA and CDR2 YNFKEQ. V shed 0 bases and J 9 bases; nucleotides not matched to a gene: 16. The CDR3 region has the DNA TGTGCCAGCAGCCAAGAGGGTTGGTTTGCGCGGGAGGAAGGTGAGCAGTTCTTC. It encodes CASSQEGWFAREEGEQFF.

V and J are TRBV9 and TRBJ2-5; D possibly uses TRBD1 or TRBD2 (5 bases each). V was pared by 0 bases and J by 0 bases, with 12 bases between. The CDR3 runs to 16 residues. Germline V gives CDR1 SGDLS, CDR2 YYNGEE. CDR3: CASSVAGSRDQETQYF. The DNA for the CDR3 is TGTGCCAGCAGCGTAGCAGGGAGCAGGGACCAAGAGACCCAGTACTTC.

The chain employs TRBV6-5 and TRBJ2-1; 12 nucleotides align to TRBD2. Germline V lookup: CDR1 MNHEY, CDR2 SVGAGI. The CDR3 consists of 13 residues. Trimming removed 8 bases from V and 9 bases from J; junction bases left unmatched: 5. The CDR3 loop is CASCSSGRGEQFF. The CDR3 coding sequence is TGTGCCAGCTGTTCTAGCGGGAGGGGTGAGCAGTTCTTC.

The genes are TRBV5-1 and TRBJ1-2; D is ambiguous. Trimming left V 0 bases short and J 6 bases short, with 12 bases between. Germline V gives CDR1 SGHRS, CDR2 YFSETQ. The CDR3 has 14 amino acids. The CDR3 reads CASSLAGGLDGYTF. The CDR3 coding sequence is TGCGCCAGCAGCTTGGCCGGAGGGTTGGATGGCTACACCTTC.

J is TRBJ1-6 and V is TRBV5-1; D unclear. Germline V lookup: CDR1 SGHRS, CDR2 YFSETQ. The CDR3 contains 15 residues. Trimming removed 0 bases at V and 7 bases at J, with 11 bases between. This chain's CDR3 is CASSLEYGRNSPLHF. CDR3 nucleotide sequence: TGCGCCAGCAGCTTGGAATACGGGAGAAATTCACCCCTCCACTTT.

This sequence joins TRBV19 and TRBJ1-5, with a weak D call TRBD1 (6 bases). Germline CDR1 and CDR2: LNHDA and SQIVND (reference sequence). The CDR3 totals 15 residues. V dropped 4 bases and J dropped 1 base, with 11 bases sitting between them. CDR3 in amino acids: CASSTQGMSNQPQHF. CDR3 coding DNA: TGTGCCAGTAGTACACAGGGTATGAGCAATCAGCCCCAGCATTTT.

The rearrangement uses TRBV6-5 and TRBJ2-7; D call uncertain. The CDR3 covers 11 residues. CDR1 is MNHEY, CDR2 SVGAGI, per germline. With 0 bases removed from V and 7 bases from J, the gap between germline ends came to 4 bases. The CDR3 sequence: CASSYSKEQYF. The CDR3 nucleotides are TGTGCCAGCAGTTACTCGAAAGAGCAGTACTTC.

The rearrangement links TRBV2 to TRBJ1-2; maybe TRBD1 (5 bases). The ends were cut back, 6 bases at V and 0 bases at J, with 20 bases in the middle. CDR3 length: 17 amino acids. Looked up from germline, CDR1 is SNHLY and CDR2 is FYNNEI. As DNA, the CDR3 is TGTGCCAGCAGACCGAGGTCGGGGGGTTGGGCTAACTATGGCTACACCTTC. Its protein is CASRPRSGGWANYGYTF.

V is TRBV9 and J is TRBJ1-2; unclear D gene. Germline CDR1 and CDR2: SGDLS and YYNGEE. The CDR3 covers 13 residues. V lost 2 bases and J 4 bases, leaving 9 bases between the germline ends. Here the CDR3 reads CASSVTAFYGYTF. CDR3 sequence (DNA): TGTGCCAGCAGCGTGACGGCGTTCTATGGCTACACCTTC.

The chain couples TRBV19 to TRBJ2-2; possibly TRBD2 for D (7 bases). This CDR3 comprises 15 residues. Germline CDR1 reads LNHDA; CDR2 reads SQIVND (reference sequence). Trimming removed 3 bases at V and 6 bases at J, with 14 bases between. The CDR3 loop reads CASSILQGRAGELFF. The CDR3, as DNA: TGTGCCAGTAGTATCCTTCAGGGGAGGGCCGGGGAGCTGTTTTTT.

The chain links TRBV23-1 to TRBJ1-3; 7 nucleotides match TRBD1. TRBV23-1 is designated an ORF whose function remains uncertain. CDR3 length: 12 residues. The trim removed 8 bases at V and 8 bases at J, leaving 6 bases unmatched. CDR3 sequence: CASRRQGHTIYF. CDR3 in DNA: TGCGCCAGCCGCCGACAGGGACACACCATATATTTT.

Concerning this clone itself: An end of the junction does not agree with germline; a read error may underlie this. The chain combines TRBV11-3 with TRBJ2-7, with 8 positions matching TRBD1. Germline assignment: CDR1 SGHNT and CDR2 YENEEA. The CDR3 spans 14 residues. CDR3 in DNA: TGCGCCAGCAGCCAAGGAGGCAGGGGGCGCGAGCAGTACTTC. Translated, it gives CASSQGGRGREQYF.

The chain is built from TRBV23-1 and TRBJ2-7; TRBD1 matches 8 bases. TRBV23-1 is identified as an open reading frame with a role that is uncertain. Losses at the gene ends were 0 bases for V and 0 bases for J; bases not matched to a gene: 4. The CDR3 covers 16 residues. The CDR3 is CASSQSRTGSSYEQYF. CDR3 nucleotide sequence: TGCGCCAGCAGTCAATCGCGGACAGGGAGCTCCTACGAGCAGTACTTC.

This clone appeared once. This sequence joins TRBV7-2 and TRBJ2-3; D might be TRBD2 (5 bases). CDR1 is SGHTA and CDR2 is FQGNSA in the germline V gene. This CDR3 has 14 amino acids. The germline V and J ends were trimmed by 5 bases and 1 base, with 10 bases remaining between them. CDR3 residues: CASSAGLGTDTQYF. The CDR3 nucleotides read TGTGCCAGCAGCGCTGGACTGGGCACAGATACGCAGTATTTT.

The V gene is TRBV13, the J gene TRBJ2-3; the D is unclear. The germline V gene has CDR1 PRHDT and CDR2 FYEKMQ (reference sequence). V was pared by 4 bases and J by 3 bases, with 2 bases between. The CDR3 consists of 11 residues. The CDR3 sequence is CASSSTDTQYF. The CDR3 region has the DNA TGTGCCAGCAGCTCGACAGATACGCAGTATTTT. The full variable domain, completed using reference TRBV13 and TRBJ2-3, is AAGVIQSPRHLIKEKRETATLKCYPIPRHDTVYWYQQGPGQDPQFLISFYEKMQSDKGSIPDRFSAQQFSDYHSELNMSSLELGDSALYFCASSSTDTQYFGPGTRLTVL.

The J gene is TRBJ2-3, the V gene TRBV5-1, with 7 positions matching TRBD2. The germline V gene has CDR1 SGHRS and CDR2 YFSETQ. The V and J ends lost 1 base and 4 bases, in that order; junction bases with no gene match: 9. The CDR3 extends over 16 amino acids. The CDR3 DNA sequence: TGCGCCAGCAGCTTGACTTCTAGCGGAGGCGCAGATACGCAGTATTTT. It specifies CASSLTSSGGADTQYF.

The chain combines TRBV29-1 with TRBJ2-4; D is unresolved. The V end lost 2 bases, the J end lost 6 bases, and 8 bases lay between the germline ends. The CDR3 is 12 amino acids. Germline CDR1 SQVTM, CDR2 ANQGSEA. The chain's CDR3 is CSVEPDGNIQYF. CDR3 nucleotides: TGCAGCGTTGAACCGGATGGAAACATTCAGTACTTC.

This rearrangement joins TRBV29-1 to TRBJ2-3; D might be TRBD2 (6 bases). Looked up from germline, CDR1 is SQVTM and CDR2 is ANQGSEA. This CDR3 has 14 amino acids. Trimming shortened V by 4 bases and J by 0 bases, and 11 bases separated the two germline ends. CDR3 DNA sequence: TGCAGCGTTGTGCGGGGAGGTAGCACAGATACGCAGTATTTT. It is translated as CSVVRGGSTDTQYF.

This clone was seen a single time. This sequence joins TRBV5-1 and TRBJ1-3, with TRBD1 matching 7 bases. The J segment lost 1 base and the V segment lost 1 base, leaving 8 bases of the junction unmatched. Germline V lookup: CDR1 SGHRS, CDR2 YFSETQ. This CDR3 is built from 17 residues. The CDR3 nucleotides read TGCGCCAGCAGCTTGTCGGGACAGTATTTTTCTGGAAACACCATATATTTT. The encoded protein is CASSLSGQYFSGNTIYF.

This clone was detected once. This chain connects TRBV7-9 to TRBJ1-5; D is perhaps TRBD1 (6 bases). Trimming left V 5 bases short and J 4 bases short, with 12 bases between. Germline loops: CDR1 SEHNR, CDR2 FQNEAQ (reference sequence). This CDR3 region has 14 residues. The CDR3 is CASSLDSANQPQHF. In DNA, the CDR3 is TGTGCCAGCAGCCTGGACAGCGCTAATCAGCCCCAGCATTTT.

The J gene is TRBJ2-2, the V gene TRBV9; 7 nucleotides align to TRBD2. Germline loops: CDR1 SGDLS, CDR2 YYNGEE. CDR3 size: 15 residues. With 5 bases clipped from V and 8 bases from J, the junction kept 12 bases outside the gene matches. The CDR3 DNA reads TGTGCCAGCAGTGCCTGGGACTATCACCCAGGGGAGCTGTTTTTT. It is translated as CASSAWDYHPGELFF.

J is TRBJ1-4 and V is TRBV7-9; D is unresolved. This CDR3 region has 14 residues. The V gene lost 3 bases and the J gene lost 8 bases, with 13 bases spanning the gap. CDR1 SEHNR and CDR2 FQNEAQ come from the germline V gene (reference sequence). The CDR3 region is CASSLDSLGEKLFF. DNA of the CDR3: TGTGCCAGCAGCTTGGACTCCCTGGGCGAAAAACTGTTTTTT. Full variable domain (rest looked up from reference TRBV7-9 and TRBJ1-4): DTGVSQNPRHKITKRGQNVTFRCDPISEHNRLYWYRQTLGQGPEFLTYFQNEAQLEKSRLLSDRFSAERPKGSFSTLEIQRTEQGDSAMYLCASSLDSLGEKLFFGSGTQLSVL.

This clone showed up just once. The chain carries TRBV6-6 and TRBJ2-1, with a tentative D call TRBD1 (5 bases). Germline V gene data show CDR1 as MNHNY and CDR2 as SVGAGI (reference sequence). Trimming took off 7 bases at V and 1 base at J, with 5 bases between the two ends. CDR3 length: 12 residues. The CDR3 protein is CASKGSYNEQFF. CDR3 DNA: TGTGCCAGCAAGGGGTCCTACAATGAGCAGTTCTTC.

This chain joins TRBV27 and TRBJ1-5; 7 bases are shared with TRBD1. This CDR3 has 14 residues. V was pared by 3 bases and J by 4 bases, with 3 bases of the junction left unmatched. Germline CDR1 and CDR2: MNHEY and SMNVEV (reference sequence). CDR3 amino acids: CASSFRDSNQPQHF. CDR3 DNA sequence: TGTGCCAGCAGTTTCCGGGACAGTAATCAGCCCCAGCATTTT.